Following are 2 T cell receptor beta chains from one sample sequenced in a study of neurological immune-mediated disorders. From the 5' RACE reads, TCRdb called clonotypes with MiXCR, one entry per CDR3 protein. The sample gives about 39,000 distinct CDR3 sequences, just under 7.5% of which show up once; around 5% is in the top ten. Sequencing used CD4+ T cells from blood. Receptor source: a man over 45 in good health.

V gene TRBV12-3 or TRBV12-4 combines with J gene TRBJ2-5; a possible D gene is TRBD1 (6 bases). There are 15 residues in the CDR3. Trimming cost V 6 bases and J 5 bases, with 19 bases left between them. Written as DNA, the CDR3 is TGTGCCAGCAGACCGAGGGACACCACGGGGGAGACCCAGTACTTC. Protein sequence: CASRPRDTTGETQYF.

This clonotype was seen at least ten times. The chain is built from TRBV20-1 and TRBJ2-7; D is ambiguous. The CDR3 extends over 14 amino acids. Germline values: CDR1 DFQATT, CDR2 SNEGSKA (reference sequence). V gave up 3 bases and J gave up 5 bases, with 17 bases separating them. CDR3 DNA: TGCAGTGCTAGCCGGGCGGATCCACCTAACGAGCAGTACTTC. This encodes CSASRADPPNEQYF.